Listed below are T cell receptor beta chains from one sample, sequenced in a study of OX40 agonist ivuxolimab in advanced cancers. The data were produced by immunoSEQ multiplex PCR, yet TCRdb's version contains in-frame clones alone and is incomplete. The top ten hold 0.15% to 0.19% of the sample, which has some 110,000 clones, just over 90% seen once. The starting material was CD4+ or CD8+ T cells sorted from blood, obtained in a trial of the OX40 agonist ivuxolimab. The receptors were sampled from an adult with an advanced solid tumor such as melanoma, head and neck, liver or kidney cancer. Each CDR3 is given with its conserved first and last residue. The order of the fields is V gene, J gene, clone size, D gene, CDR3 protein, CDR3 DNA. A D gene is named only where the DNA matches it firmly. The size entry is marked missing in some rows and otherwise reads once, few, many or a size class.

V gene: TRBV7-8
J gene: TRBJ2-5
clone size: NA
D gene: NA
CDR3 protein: CASSLVGGGADRETQYF
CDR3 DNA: TGTGCCAGCAGCTTAGTGGGTGGGGGCGCGGACCGGGAGACCCAGTACTTC

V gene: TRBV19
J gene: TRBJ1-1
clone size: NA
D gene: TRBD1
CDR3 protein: CASTPPGQGQTEAFF
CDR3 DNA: TGTGCCAGTACCCCTCCCGGACAGGGTCAAACTGAAGCTTTCTTT

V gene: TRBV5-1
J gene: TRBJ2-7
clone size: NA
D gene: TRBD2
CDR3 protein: CASSLAGGGASGGARSYEQYF
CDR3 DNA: TGCGCCAGCAGCTTGGCCGGTGGAGGGGCTAGCGGGGGGGCAAGATCCTACGAGCAGTACTTC

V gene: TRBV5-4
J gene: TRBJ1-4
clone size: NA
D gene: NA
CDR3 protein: CASSWRQGRKLFF
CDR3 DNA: TGTGCCAGCAGCTGGCGGCAGGGGAGAAAACTGTTTTTT

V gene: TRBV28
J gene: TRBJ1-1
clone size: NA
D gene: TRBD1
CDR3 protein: CASSFSGRGQTNTEAFF
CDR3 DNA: TGTGCCAGCAGTTTTTCGGGCAGGGGGCAAACGAACACTGAAGCTTTCTTT

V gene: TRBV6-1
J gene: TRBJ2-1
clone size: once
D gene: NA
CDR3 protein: CASSESRGVGDNEQFF
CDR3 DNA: TGTGCCAGCAGTGAATCGCGAGGGGTGGGGGACAATGAGCAGTTCTTC

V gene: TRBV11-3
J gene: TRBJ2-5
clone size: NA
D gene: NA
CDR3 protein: CASSLTLIGGETQYF
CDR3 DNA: TGTGCCAGCAGCTTAACCCTTATAGGAGGAGAGACCCAGTACTTC

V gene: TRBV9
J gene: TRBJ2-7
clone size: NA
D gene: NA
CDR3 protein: CASSVALAESEQYF
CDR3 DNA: TGTGCCAGCAGCGTAGCTTTGGCAGAGTCCGAGCAGTACTTC

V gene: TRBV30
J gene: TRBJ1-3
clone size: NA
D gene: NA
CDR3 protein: CAWSVIREHTIYF
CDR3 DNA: TGTGCCTGGAGTGTAATCAGGGAACACACCATATATTTT

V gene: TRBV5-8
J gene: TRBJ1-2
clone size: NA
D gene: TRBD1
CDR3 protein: CASSFTIHASGGAGGYTF
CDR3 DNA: TGTGCCAGCAGCTTCACGATTCATGCCTCAGGGGGCGCGGGGGGCTACACCTTC

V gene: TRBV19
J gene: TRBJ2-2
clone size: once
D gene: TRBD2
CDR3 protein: CASSRGRREGGTGELFF
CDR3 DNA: TGTGCCAGTAGTAGAGGACGCCGGGAGGGAGGCACCGGGGAGCTGTTTTTT